The 8 T cell receptor beta chains below were found in one sample sequenced in a study of T-cell memory formation after mild COVID-19. TCRdb ran MiXCR on the 5' RACE reads and lists one entry per CDR3 protein. The table has fewer than 90,000 distinct CDR3 sequences, about 13% seen once. Sequencing used PBMCs or a T cell subset sorted from them (not recorded which). The receptors here all came from a man aged 18 to 30 who had mild COVID-19 (a few samples of this study predate the infection). Cell type and time point are not known.

This clonotype has at least ten counts. The CDR3 sequence is CASSFKGRVEAFF. CDR3 sequence (DNA): TGTGCCAGCAGCTTCAAGGGGCGGGTTGAAGCTTTCTTT. This chain uses TRBV11-2 with TRBJ1-1; perhaps TRBD1 as D (5 bases). The CDR3 loop spans 13 amino acids. In germline, CDR1 is SGHAT, CDR2 FQNNGV. Trimming stripped 3 bases from V and 7 bases from J, with 12 bases between.

This chain links TRBV4-1 with TRBJ2-2, with D possibly being TRBD1 or TRBD2 (5 bases each). Deletions cut 4 bases from V and 3 bases from J, with 9 bases between. The length of the CDR3 is 14 residues. Germline V gives CDR1 MGHRA, CDR2 YSYEKL. The CDR3 DNA sequence: TGCGCCAGCAGCCGGGGCGGGTACACCGGGGAGCTGTTTTTT. This codes for CASSRGGYTGELFF.

CDR3 region: CASSQDSGLKIYNEQFF. The CDR3, as DNA: TGCGCCAGCAGCCAAGATTCAGGACTCAAGATCTACAATGAGCAGTTCTTC. V usage is TRBV4-3 and J usage is TRBJ2-1; TRBD2 is a possible D gene (5 bases). V was shortened by 0 bases and J by 3 bases, with 15 bases between the two germline ends. The CDR3 has 17 residues. Germline assignment: CDR1 LGHNA and CDR2 YSLEER.

This clonotype was counted at least ten times. This chain connects TRBV7-9 to TRBJ2-7, with D unresolved. Trimming stripped 5 bases from V and 0 bases from J, with 5 bases between. Germline V CDR1 and CDR2: SEHNR, FQNEAQ (reference sequence). This CDR3 has 12 amino acids. The CDR3 DNA is TGTGCCAGCAGCCCGAGCTCCTACGAGCAGTACGTC. Protein product: CASSPSSYEQYV.

This clonotype has only a few counts. The chain recombines TRBV20-1 with TRBJ2-2; TRBD2 agrees at 14 bases. V dropped 5 bases and J dropped 4; count of bases not matched to a gene: 9. Looked up from germline, CDR1 is DFQATT and CDR2 is SNEGSKA (reference sequence). This CDR3 region has 17 residues. CDR3 sequence reads: CSAWRTSGGTLTGELFF. DNA of the CDR3: TGCAGTGCTTGGAGGACTAGCGGGGGGACACTCACCGGGGAGCTGTTTTTT.

This clonotype was seen a handful of times. The V and J genes are TRBV20-1 and TRBJ2-5; D perhaps matches TRBD2 (6 bases). The V and J ends lost 0 bases and 2 bases respectively, with 13 bases between them. The CDR3 loop spans 15 amino acids. From germline, CDR1 is DFQATT and CDR2 SNEGSKA (reference sequence). The CDR3 nucleotides read TGCAGTGCTAGAGATCGTGCGGGGCTACAAGAGACCCAGTACTTC. It is translated as CSARDRAGLQETQYF.

The chain carries TRBV28 and TRBJ1-5; D not resolved. V shed 2 bases and J shed 5 bases, with 10 bases lying between them. CDR3 length: 14 amino acids. Germline V CDR1 and CDR2: MDHEN, SYDVKM. The CDR3 DNA is TGTGCCAGCAGTTTAGTCTGGGAAGATCAGCCCCAGCATTTT. It specifies CASSLVWEDQPQHF.

This clonotype was observed a handful of times. The rearrangement links TRBV4-1 to TRBJ2-7; no reliable D call. Germline V gene sequence: CDR1 MGHRA, CDR2 YSYEKL. The CDR3 has 13 amino acids. With 8 bases removed from V and 4 bases from J, the gap between germline ends came to 15 bases. CDR3 loop: CASSKGLDYEQYV. CDR3 DNA sequence: TGCGCCAGCTCGAAAGGGTTGGATTACGAGCAGTACGTC.